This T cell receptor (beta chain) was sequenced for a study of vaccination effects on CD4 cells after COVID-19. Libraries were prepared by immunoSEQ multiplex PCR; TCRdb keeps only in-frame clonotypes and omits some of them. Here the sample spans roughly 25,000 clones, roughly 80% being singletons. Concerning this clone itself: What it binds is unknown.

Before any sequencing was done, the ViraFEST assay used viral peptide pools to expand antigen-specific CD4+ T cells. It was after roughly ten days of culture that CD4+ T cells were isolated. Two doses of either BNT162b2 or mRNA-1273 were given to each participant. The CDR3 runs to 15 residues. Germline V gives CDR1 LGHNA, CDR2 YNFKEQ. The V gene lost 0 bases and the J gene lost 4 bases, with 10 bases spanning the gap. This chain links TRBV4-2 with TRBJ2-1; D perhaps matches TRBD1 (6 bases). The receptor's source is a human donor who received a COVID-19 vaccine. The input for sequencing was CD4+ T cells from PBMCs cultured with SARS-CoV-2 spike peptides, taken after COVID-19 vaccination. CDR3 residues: CASSQEGRGYNEQFF. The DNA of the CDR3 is TGTGCCAGCAGCCAAGAAGGCAGGGGTTACAATGAGCAGTTCTTC.